These 24 T cell receptor beta chains came from one sample sequenced in a study of shared clonotypes between healthy human individuals. TCRdb keeps only in-frame clones here, not all; method: immunoSEQ multiplex PCR. Here the sample spans about 2.3 million clones, around 93% being singletons. The sample comprised naive CD4+ T cells from PBMCs. The subset was: CD45RA+ positively selected. These receptors all stem from a man aged 18-30 years in good health. Some clones in this sample may be carry-over from other donors' samples.

This clone was detected once. The chain uses TRBV5-1 and TRBJ2-5, with a tentative D call TRBD2 (7 bases). The germline V gene encodes CDR1 SGHRS and CDR2 YFSETQ. V lost 0 bases and J 4 bases, leaving 13 bases between the germline ends. This CDR3 spans 15 amino acids. In nucleotides, the CDR3 is TGCGCCAGCAGCTTGGAAGGGGGGGCAGGAGAGACCCAGTACTTC. As protein: CASSLEGGAGETQYF.

This chain connects TRBV4-1 to TRBJ2-1; 7 bases fit TRBD2. Germline V gives CDR1 MGHRA, CDR2 YSYEKL. CDR3 length equals 17 residues. Trimming at V came to 4 bases and at J to 10 bases, leaving 19 bases not matched to a gene. The DNA for the CDR3 is TGCGCCAGCAGCCGCCCCTTTACGGGGGAGGGTCCTGCGGAGCAGTTCTTC. Amino acid sequence: CASSRPFTGEGPAEQFF.

The V gene is TRBV6-1, the J gene TRBJ1-2, with D perhaps matching TRBD1 (5 bases). V was shortened by 7 bases and J by 2 bases, with 5 bases between the two germline ends. The CDR3 has 11 amino acids. CDR1 MNHNS and CDR2 SASEGT come from the germline V gene. This CDR3 reads CASTGNYGYTF. The CDR3 coding sequence is TGTGCCAGCACAGGGAACTATGGCTACACCTTC.

Comments on this clone: Other nucleotide sequences from this sample produce the same CDR3. This rearrangement joins TRBV5-4 to TRBJ1-4; D call uncertain. CDR1 and CDR2 (germline): SGHNT, YYREEE (reference sequence). Trimming stripped 0 bases from V and 0 bases from J, with 3 bases between. This CDR3 comprises 14 residues. The CDR3 loop is CASSLGATNEKLFF. In nucleotides, the CDR3 is TGTGCCAGCAGCTTGGGGGCAACTAATGAAAAACTGTTTTTT.

V is TRBV5-1 and J is TRBJ2-3; TRBD2 agrees at 7 bases. The length of the CDR3 is 13 residues. CDR1 is SGHRS and CDR2 is YFSETQ in the germline V gene. J was trimmed by 11 bases and V by 4 bases; bases with no gene match: 10. The CDR3 region has the DNA TGCGCCAGCAGCATATCCGGGACTATGGGGCAGTATTTT. As protein: CASSISGTMGQYF.

The gene calls are TRBV6-1 and TRBJ1-3, with no clear D. V was clipped by 4 bases and J by 0 bases, with 10 bases between them. This CDR3 is built from 15 residues. The germline V gene encodes CDR1 MNHNS and CDR2 SASEGT. The CDR3 loop reads CASSGRLISGNTIYF. In DNA, the CDR3 is TGTGCCAGCAGTGGGCGGTTAATCTCTGGAAACACCATATATTTT.

This clone showed up just once. This chain connects TRBV2 to TRBJ1-2, with 8 positions matching TRBD1. Germline V lookup: CDR1 SNHLY, CDR2 FYNNEI. J was trimmed by 4 bases and V by 7 bases; bases with no gene match: 14. The CDR3 is 16 residues long. CDR3: CASTKQTGTGVYGYTF. For the CDR3, the DNA is TGTGCCAGCACCAAACAAACCGGGACAGGAGTCTATGGCTACACCTTC.

The rearrangement links TRBV9 to TRBJ1-1; maybe TRBD1 (6 bases). The CDR3 is 14 residues long. Trimming left V 0 bases short and J 4 bases short, with 10 bases between. Per the germline V gene, CDR1 is SGDLS and CDR2 is YYNGEE. The CDR3 DNA reads TGTGCCAGCAGCGTAGACACAGGGCTCACTGAAGCTTTCTTT. This sequence encodes CASSVDTGLTEAFF.

The chain couples TRBV18 to TRBJ1-6; 8 nucleotides agree with TRBD1. The trim removed 2 bases at V and 9 bases at J, leaving 9 bases unmatched. The CDR3 is 16 amino acids. The germline V gene has CDR1 KGHSH and CDR2 LQKENI. CDR3 residues: CASSPVSGGNISPLHF. The DNA of the CDR3 is TGTGCCAGCTCACCAGTTTCAGGGGGCAACATTTCACCCCTCCACTTT.

The CDR3, as DNA: TGTGCCAGCAGGTTTCGGGGGGAGAGCAATCAGCCCCAGCATTTT. Protein product: CASRFRGESNQPQHF. This chain connects TRBV6-5 to TRBJ1-5; D might be TRBD1 (5 bases). CDR1 is MNHEY and CDR2 is SVGAGI in the germline V gene. V lost 6 bases and J 1 base, leaving 13 bases between the germline ends. The CDR3 length is 15 residues.

The chain carries TRBV25-1 and TRBJ2-7; D gene uncertain. This CDR3 is 13 amino acids long. CDR1 is MGHDK, CDR2 SYGVNS, per germline. Between the trimmed V and J ends, which lost 4 bases and 0 bases, there was a span of 7 bases. The CDR3 protein is CASSAASSYEQYF. The CDR3 nucleotides are TGTGCCAGCAGTGCTGCGAGCTCCTACGAGCAGTACTTC.

The J gene is TRBJ2-3, the V gene TRBV6-6, with 7 bases matching TRBD1. This CDR3 spans 16 amino acids. The trim removed 0 bases at V and 0 bases at J, leaving 3 bases unmatched. From germline, CDR1 is MNHNY and CDR2 SVGAGI (reference sequence). CDR3 sequence: CASSYSNRGSTDTQYF. The CDR3 nucleotides read TGTGCCAGCAGTTACTCTAACAGGGGTAGCACAGATACGCAGTATTTT.

The DNA for the CDR3 is TGCGCCAGCAGCTTGGGGGGACAGAGACCCGTCTATGGCTACACCTTC. It translates to CASSLGGQRPVYGYTF. The chain couples TRBV5-1 to TRBJ1-2; 7 bases are a match to TRBD1. V was pared by 0 bases and J by 4 bases, with 9 bases of the junction left unmatched. The CDR3 consists of 16 residues. Germline values: CDR1 SGHRS, CDR2 YFSETQ. Full variable domain (remainder filled in from reference TRBV5-1 and TRBJ1-2): KAGVTQTPRYLIKTRGQQVTLSCSPISGHRSVSWYQQTPGQGLQFLFEYFSETQRNKGNFPGRFSGRQFSNSRSEMNVSTLELGDSALYLCASSLGGQRPVYGYTFGSGTRLTVV.

This clone was detected once. The chain employs TRBV5-1 and TRBJ2-1; 9 bases map to TRBD2. The CDR3 length is 17 residues. The V gene end was trimmed by 0 bases and the J gene end by 2 bases; junction bases not matched to a gene: 6. Germline CDR1 reads SGHRS; CDR2 reads YFSETQ. CDR3 coding DNA: TGCGCCAGCAGCTTGGTCATAGCGGGAGTAGCCTACAATGAGCAGTTCTTC. Translated: CASSLVIAGVAYNEQFF.

This clone was counted a single time. The chain couples TRBV6-6 to TRBJ2-7; TRBD2 might be the D (5 bases). Germline V gives CDR1 MNHNY, CDR2 SVGAGI (reference sequence). The V end was cut by 2 bases, the J end by 7 bases, with 6 bases between. The CDR3 sequence is 11 residues long. The CDR3 DNA sequence: TGTGCCAGCAGTTACGAGGGAGAGCAGTACTTC. It translates to CASSYEGEQYF.

The chain carries TRBV7-6 and TRBJ2-7; D not certain. The CDR3 totals 12 residues. Trimming took 0 bases from V and 5 from J, leaving 5 bases between them. Germline values: CDR1 SGHVS, CDR2 FNYEAQ. This chain's CDR3 is CASSLAGDEQYF. The DNA of the CDR3 is TGTGCCAGCAGCTTAGCTGGCGACGAGCAGTACTTC. The full variable domain, completed using reference TRBV7-6 and TRBJ2-7, is GAGVSQSPRYKVTKRGQDVALRCDPISGHVSLYWYRQALGQGPEFLTYFNYEAQQDKSGLPNDRFSAERPEGSISTLTIQRTEQRDSAMYRCASSLAGDEQYFGPGTRLTVT.

The V gene is TRBV19, the J gene TRBJ2-7; the D is unclear. Per the germline V gene, CDR1 is LNHDA and CDR2 is SQIVND (reference sequence). The CDR3 has 13 residues. V lost 6 bases and J lost 0, with 9 bases in between. The CDR3 coding sequence is TGTGCCAGTAGACTCGGCAGCTCCTACGAGCAGTACTTC. Protein product: CASRLGSSYEQYF.

This chain uses TRBV7-9 with TRBJ1-1; the D gene is possibly TRBD1 (5 bases). The CDR3 is 17 residues long. CDR1 SEHNR and CDR2 FQNEAQ come from the germline V gene (reference sequence). Trimming stripped 2 bases from V and 2 bases from J, with 18 bases between. This CDR3 reads CASSLPKGKTLNTEAFF. The CDR3, as DNA: TGTGCCAGCAGCTTACCGAAGGGGAAGACTCTCAACACTGAAGCTTTCTTT.

The chain joins TRBV27 to TRBJ1-3; no reliable D call. Trimming shortened V by 4 bases and J by 5 bases, and 9 bases separated the two germline ends. The CDR3 covers 13 residues. CDR1 is MNHEY and CDR2 is SMNVEV in the germline V gene (reference sequence). CDR3 coding DNA: TGTGCCAGCAGTTCCAGCCCAAGAAACACCATATATTTT. It translates to CASSSSPRNTIYF.

The chain is built from TRBV7-8 and TRBJ2-5; no clear D. Germline loops: CDR1 SGHVS, CDR2 FQNEAQ. V was clipped by 5 bases and J by 5 bases, with 15 bases between them. The CDR3 covers 14 residues. CDR3 residues: CASSPGVGRETQYF. DNA of the CDR3: TGTGCCAGCAGCCCTGGGGTGGGTAGGGAGACCCAGTACTTC.

As for this clone: The sample holds other DNA sequences that translate to the same CDR3. J is TRBJ2-1 and V is TRBV18, with D uncertain. Between the trimmed V and J ends, which lost 3 bases and 0 bases, there was a span of 9 bases. CDR1 and CDR2 from the germline V gene are KGHSH and LQKENI. The length of the CDR3 is 15 residues. The CDR3 region is CASSPTSSSYNEQFF. DNA for the CDR3: TGTGCCAGCTCACCCACGTCGAGCTCCTACAATGAGCAGTTCTTC.

The rearrangement joins TRBV7-9 to TRBJ2-2; D gene unclear. The CDR3 is made up of 18 amino acids. Germline CDR1 SEHNR, CDR2 FQNEAQ (reference sequence). The germline V and J ends were trimmed by 5 bases and 1 base, with 20 bases remaining between them. The DNA for the CDR3 is TGTGCCAGCAGCCCTCTGGGTGGTCCGGGCCAGAACACCGGGGAGCTGTTTTTT. It codes for CASSPLGGPGQNTGELFF.

This clone was counted a single time. The chain uses TRBV6-5 and TRBJ2-1, with D possibly being TRBD1 or TRBD2 (5 bases each). This CDR3 is 16 amino acids long. CDR1 MNHEY and CDR2 SVGAGI come from the germline V gene. The ends were cut back, 4 bases at V and 6 bases at J, with 19 bases in the middle. CDR3 in amino acids: CASSSPLIGTVNEQFF. The CDR3 coding sequence is TGTGCCAGCAGTTCTCCCCTGATAGGGACCGTCAATGAGCAGTTCTTC.

This chain links TRBV9 with TRBJ2-2; TRBD2 matches at 8 bases. Germline CDR1 reads SGDLS; CDR2 reads YYNGEE. The CDR3 has 15 residues. J lost 6 bases, V lost 1 base, and 5 bases had no gene match. The CDR3 bases are TGTGCCAGCAGCGTAATGAGCGGGAGTTCCGGGGAGCTGTTTTTT. Translation gives CASSVMSGSSGELFF.